These 21 T cell receptor beta chains came from one sample sequenced in a study of blood T cell repertoires in COVID-19. Assay used: immunoSEQ multiplex PCR; TCRdb lists only in-frame clones, some missing. Among 50,000 to 60,000 clones listed, roughly 80% were seen once. The sequenced material came from peripheral blood. These receptors came from a human donor in a cohort sampled during active or convalescent COVID-19.

The rearrangement links TRBV13 to TRBJ1-2; D unresolved. Germline lookup yields CDR1 PRHDT and CDR2 FYEKMQ (reference sequence). The CDR3 is 14 amino acids. Trimming pared 0 bases from V and 2 bases from J, leaving 7 bases between. CDR3 sequence reads: CASSLGAVNYGYTF. Written as DNA, the CDR3 is TGTGCCAGCAGCTTAGGGGCTGTAAACTATGGCTACACCTTC.

This clone was found once. The chain joins TRBV27 to TRBJ1-6; the match to TRBD1 covers 8 bases. CDR3 length: 18 residues. Germline CDR1 reads MNHEY; CDR2 reads SMNVEV (reference sequence). The trim removed 2 bases at V and 6 bases at J, leaving 12 bases unmatched. CDR3 bases: TGTGCCAGCAGTTTAGTAGGCCCTCAGGGGGCTGGTAATTCACCCCTCCACTTT. Amino acid sequence: CASSLVGPQGAGNSPLHF.

This sequence joins TRBV5-1 and TRBJ2-3; 7 positions match TRBD1. Looked up from germline, CDR1 is SGHRS and CDR2 is YFSETQ. The CDR3 spans 16 residues. J gave up 0 bases and V 1 base, and 5 bases lay outside the gene matches. CDR3 sequence: CASSLTPGQSTDTQYF. The CDR3 DNA reads as TGCGCCAGCAGCTTGACCCCGGGACAGAGCACAGATACGCAGTATTTT.

J is TRBJ1-5 and V is TRBV30, with D possibly TRBD1 on 5 matching bases. Per the germline V gene, CDR1 is GTSNPN and CDR2 is SVGIG (reference sequence). The CDR3 length is 13 residues. V shed 2 bases and J shed 3 bases, with 8 bases lying between them. The CDR3 sequence: CAWSRGDNQPQHF. CDR3 bases: TGTGCCTGGAGTAGGGGCGACAATCAGCCCCAGCATTTT.

In this sample, this clone turned up once. The chain has TRBV27 and TRBJ1-4; no clear D. Germline assignment: CDR1 MNHEY and CDR2 SMNVEV (reference sequence). The CDR3 covers 15 residues. V was shortened by 1 base and J by 8 bases, with 14 bases between the two germline ends. CDR3 residues: CASSLLGGGREKLFF. CDR3 nucleotide sequence: TGTGCCAGCAGTTTATTGGGTGGCGGGAGGGAAAAACTGTTTTTT.

This clone has only one observation. The chain recombines TRBV6-2 or TRBV6-3 with TRBJ1-6; TRBD1 aligns across 7 bases. The V and J ends lost 6 bases and 1 base, in that order; junction bases with no gene match: 3. The CDR3 totals 15 residues. Per germline, CDR1 MNHEY and CDR2 SVGEGT. DNA for the CDR3: TGTGCCAGCAGCCGACAGGGTTCCTATAATTCACCCCTCCACTTT. Its translation is CASSRQGSYNSPLHF.

V is TRBV11-2 and J is TRBJ2-2; tentative D call: TRBD1 (6 bases). The CDR3 covers 16 residues. Looked up from germline, CDR1 is SGHAT and CDR2 is FQNNGV. V was pared by 0 bases and J by 11 bases, with 19 bases between. CDR3 sequence reads: CASSLDRIRTAHELFF. As DNA, the CDR3 is TGTGCCAGCAGCTTAGACCGCATCCGGACAGCGCACGAGCTGTTTTTT.

The V gene is TRBV6-6, the J gene TRBJ1-1; D remains unclear. Per the germline V gene, CDR1 is MNHNY and CDR2 is SVGAGI (reference sequence). The CDR3 length is 13 residues. V dropped 7 bases and J dropped 11 bases, with 20 bases sitting between them. The DNA of the CDR3 is TGTGCCAGCATCCTACCCGGAGCCACATGGGCTTTCTTT. Translated, it gives CASILPGATWAFF.

With respect to this clone: The limits of the CDR3 on the DNA are not certain, so only TCRdb's listed CDR3 is given. The genes are TRBV3-1 (or the pseudogene TRBV3-2) and TRBJ2-1; TRBD1 was called by the table and not checked on the DNA. The CDR3 is 12 amino acids long, termini counted. The germline gives CDR1 LGHDT, CDR2 YNNKEL (reference sequence). CDR3 residues: CASSQVGQGSFF.

This rearrangement joins TRBV5-5 to TRBJ2-1, with TRBD1 as a possible D gene (6 bases). The CDR3 covers 15 residues. Germline V lookup: CDR1 SGHKS, CDR2 YYEKEE (reference sequence). Trimming pared 0 bases from V and 6 bases from J, leaving 13 bases between. CDR3 sequence (DNA): TGTGCCAGCAGCTTGGAGGGCAGGGGATCCAATGAGCAGTTCTTC. It yields the protein CASSLEGRGSNEQFF. Based on the CDR3 plus reference TRBV5-5 and TRBJ2-1, the full variable domain is DAGVTQSPTHLIKTRGQQVTLRCSPISGHKSVSWYQQVLGQGPQFIFQYYEKEERGRGNFPDRFSARQFPNYSSELNVNALLLGDSALYLCASSLEGRGSNEQFFGPGTRLTVL.

This chain connects TRBV6-2 or TRBV6-3 to TRBJ2-7, with a tentative D call TRBD1 (6 bases). The CDR3 totals 12 residues. V gave up 4 bases and J gave up 9 bases, with 13 bases separating them. CDR1 is MNHEY and CDR2 is SVGEGT in the germline V gene. This chain's CDR3 is CASSFITGTQYF. For the CDR3, the DNA is TGTGCCAGCAGTTTTATAACAGGGACGCAGTACTTC.

The chain uses TRBV19 and TRBJ2-7; the match to TRBD1 covers 8 bases. The CDR3 runs 14 residues. Germline loops: CDR1 LNHDA, CDR2 SQIVND (reference sequence). V dropped 4 bases and J dropped 0; count of bases not matched to a gene: 2. The CDR3 reads CASSKDRASYEQYF. As DNA, the CDR3 is TGTGCCAGTAGTAAGGACAGGGCCTCCTACGAGCAGTACTTC.

This chain joins TRBV6-5 and TRBJ2-1, with a tentative D call TRBD2 (7 bases). CDR3 length equals 15 residues. CDR1 and CDR2 from the germline V gene are MNHEY and SVGAGI. The germline V and J ends were trimmed by 11 bases and 2 bases, with 19 bases remaining between them. The CDR3 bases are TGTGCCGGAGCGGGCCGGGGGGCCACCTACAATGAGCAGTTCTTC. As protein: CAGAGRGATYNEQFF.

The V call is TRBV27, the J call TRBJ1-1, with 8 bases that match TRBD1. Germline CDR1 and CDR2: MNHEY and SMNVEV (reference sequence). CDR3 length: 16 residues. The V gene end was trimmed by 5 bases and the J gene end by 5 bases; junction bases not matched to a gene: 13. The CDR3 spells CASSPGQGRVRTEAFF. The DNA for the CDR3 is TGTGCCAGCAGTCCAGGACAGGGTAGGGTAAGGACTGAAGCTTTCTTT.

The chain carries TRBV18 and TRBJ1-1; a possible D gene is TRBD1 (5 bases). CDR1 KGHSH and CDR2 LQKENI come from the germline V gene. Trimming took off 6 bases at V and 8 bases at J, with 13 bases between the two ends. This CDR3 is built from 12 residues. The CDR3 bases are TGTGCCAGCTCGAGGGAGGGACTAGAAGCTTTCTTT. Protein: CASSREGLEAFF.

The chain has TRBV19 and TRBJ1-1; D is perhaps TRBD1 (5 bases). CDR3 length: 17 residues. Germline V gene data show CDR1 as LNHDA and CDR2 as SQIVND (reference sequence). Trimming took 5 bases from V and 0 from J, leaving 19 bases between them. The CDR3 reads CASSLPTGLNMNTEAFF. CDR3 DNA: TGTGCCAGTAGTCTTCCAACAGGACTAAATATGAACACTGAAGCTTTCTTT.

The chain employs TRBV5-1 and TRBJ2-6; possibly TRBD1 for D (6 bases). The germline V gene encodes CDR1 SGHRS and CDR2 YFSETQ. V lost 3 bases and J 0 bases, leaving 10 bases between the germline ends. CDR3 length: 16 amino acids. As DNA, the CDR3 is TGCGCCAGCAGCTCTGGACAGACCTCTGGGGCCAACGTCCTGACTTTC. As protein: CASSSGQTSGANVLTF.

This chain links TRBV7-2 with TRBJ1-1, with 9 bases lining up with TRBD1. V was pared by 4 bases and J by 0 bases, with 3 bases of the junction left unmatched. This CDR3 spans 15 amino acids. The germline gives CDR1 SGHTA, CDR2 FQGNSA. In nucleotides, the CDR3 is TGTGCCAGCAGCTCCGGGACAGGGCTGAACACTGAAGCTTTCTTT. Protein: CASSSGTGLNTEAFF. Together with reference TRBV7-2 and TRBJ1-1, the CDR3 gives the full variable domain: GAGVSQSPSNKVTEKGKDVELRCDPISGHTALYWYRQSLGQGLEFLIYFQGNSAPDKSGLPSDRFSAERTGGSVSTLTIQRTQQEDSAVYLCASSSGTGLNTEAFFGQGTRLTVV.

The chain employs TRBV7-2 and TRBJ2-3; TRBD2 matches at 8 bases. Losses at the gene ends were 8 bases for V and 2 bases for J; bases not matched to a gene: 12. Germline lookup yields CDR1 SGHTA and CDR2 FQGNSA. This CDR3 is built from 16 residues. The CDR3 coding sequence is TGTGCCAGCGACGGGGGGGTCCACTCCTCCACAGATACGCAGTATTTT. It yields the protein CASDGGVHSSTDTQYF.

This chain links TRBV5-4 with TRBJ1-2, with D perhaps TRBD1 (6 bases). The V gene's germline CDR1 is SGHNT and CDR2 YYREEE (reference sequence). The CDR3 loop spans 15 amino acids. The V end was cut by 0 bases, the J end by 3 bases, with 12 bases between. CDR3 amino acids: CASSLGTQGDYGYTF. DNA of the CDR3: TGTGCCAGCAGCTTGGGGACACAGGGCGACTATGGCTACACCTTC.

The J gene is TRBJ2-1, the V gene TRBV30; 10 bases are a match to TRBD1. The V gene end was trimmed by 4 bases and the J gene end by 12 bases; junction bases not matched to a gene: 6. Germline lookup yields CDR1 GTSNPN and CDR2 SVGIG (reference sequence). The CDR3 is 12 residues long. CDR3 in DNA: TGTGCCTGGACGGGACAGGGGAGTGGGCAGTTCTTC. Amino acids: CAWTGQGSGQFF. Based on the CDR3 plus reference TRBV30 and TRBJ2-1, the full variable domain is SQTIHQWPATLVQPVGSPLSLECTVEGTSNPNLYWYRQAAGRGLQLLFYSVGIGQISSEVPQNLSASRPQDRQFILSSKKLLLSDSGFYLCAWTGQGSGQFFGPGTRLTVL.